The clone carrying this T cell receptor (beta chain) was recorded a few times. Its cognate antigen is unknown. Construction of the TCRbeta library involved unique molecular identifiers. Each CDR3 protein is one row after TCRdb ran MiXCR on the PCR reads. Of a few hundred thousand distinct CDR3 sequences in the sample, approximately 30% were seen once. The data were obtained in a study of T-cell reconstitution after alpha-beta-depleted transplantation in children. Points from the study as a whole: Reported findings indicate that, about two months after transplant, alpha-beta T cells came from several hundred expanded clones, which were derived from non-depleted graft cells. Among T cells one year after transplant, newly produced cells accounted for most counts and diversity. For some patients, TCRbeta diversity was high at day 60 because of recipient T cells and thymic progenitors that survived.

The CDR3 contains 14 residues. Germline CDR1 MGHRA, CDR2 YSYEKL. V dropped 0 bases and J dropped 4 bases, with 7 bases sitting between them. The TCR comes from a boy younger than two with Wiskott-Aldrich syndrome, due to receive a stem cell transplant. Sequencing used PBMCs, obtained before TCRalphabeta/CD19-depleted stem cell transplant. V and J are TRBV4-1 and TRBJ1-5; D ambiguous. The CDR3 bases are TGCGCCAGCAGCCAAGACAGCTCAAATCAGCCCCAGCATTTT. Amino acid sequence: CASSQDSSNQPQHF.